One and the same sample provided the 9 T cell receptor beta chains below, sequenced in a study of cytomegalovirus exposure and HLA in healthy donors. PCR primers comprised 60 Vbeta and 13 Jbeta primers. The table came from immunoSEQ multiplex PCR; TCRdb's copy has only in-frame clones and leaves some out. The sample records some 100,000 clones, roughly four fifths being singletons. The specimen sequenced was PBMCs. The receptor set was obtained from a male donor in good health and CMV-seropositive.

The table lists this clone with a count of one. One base away lies a much larger clone, so this may be a sequencing read error. In the same sample, other DNA sequences code for this CDR3. This chain uses TRBV5-6 with TRBJ2-7, with D hard to call. This CDR3 contains 11 residues. CDR1 is SGHDT, CDR2 YYEEEE, per germline. V was pared by 2 bases and J by 4 bases, with 4 bases between. The CDR3 region is CASSFGYEQYF. The DNA of the CDR3 is TGTGCCAGCAGCTTCGGGTACGAGCAGTACTTC.

The chain recombines TRBV7-2 with TRBJ2-1; a possible D gene is TRBD1 (6 bases). From germline, CDR1 is SGHTA and CDR2 FQGNSA. The CDR3 loop spans 18 amino acids. V shed 1 base and J shed 2 bases, with 18 bases lying between them. CDR3 protein: CASSLEGTYRLTYNEQFF. CDR3 bases: TGTGCCAGCAGCTTAGAGGGGACATACCGTTTAACCTACAATGAGCAGTTCTTC.

This clone was seen only a few times. The CDR3 region has the DNA TGTGCCAGCACCTATAAGAACACTGAAGCTTTCTTT. Encoded protein: CASTYKNTEAFF. The rearrangement uses TRBV28 and TRBJ1-1, with D unclear. In germline, CDR1 is MDHEN, CDR2 SYDVKM. Trimming stripped 7 bases from V and 1 base from J, with 7 bases between. The CDR3 extends over 12 amino acids.

V gene TRBV4-3 combines with J gene TRBJ1-4; D remains ambiguous. Germline CDR1 LGHNA, CDR2 YSLEER. Trimming shortened V by 1 base and J by 7 bases, and 7 bases separated the two germline ends. The CDR3 sequence is 13 residues long. The CDR3 DNA sequence: TGCGCCAGCAGCCAAGTCCCGGGTGAAAAACTGTTTTTT. Its protein is CASSQVPGEKLFF.

A word on this clone: The conserved final phenylalanine or tryptophan is absent from the CDR3, which likely points to a read error. The chain recombines TRBV30 with TRBJ1-6; the D is unclear. V was clipped by 4 bases and J by 0 bases, with 22 bases between them. Germline V gene sequence: CDR1 GTSNPN, CDR2 SVGIG (reference sequence). The CDR3 runs to 19 residues. CDR3 protein: CAWTTFEGRIGSYNSPLHL. In nucleotides, the CDR3 is TGTGCCTGGACTACCTTTGAGGGCAGGATAGGCTCCTATAATTCACCCCTCCACCTT.

This clone was observed once. The J gene is TRBJ1-6, the V gene TRBV7-9; D unclear. This CDR3 comprises 14 residues. Trimming stripped 5 bases from V and 8 bases from J, with 13 bases between. The V gene's germline CDR1 is SEHNR and CDR2 FQNEAQ (reference sequence). CDR3 protein: CASSRLSGHSPLHF. The CDR3 nucleotides are TGTGCCAGCAGCCGACTGTCCGGCCATTCACCCCTCCACTTT.

The chain uses TRBV19 and TRBJ2-7; unclear D gene. Trimming shortened V by 3 bases and J by 3 bases, and 6 bases separated the two germline ends. The CDR3 is made up of 12 amino acids. Germline CDR1 and CDR2: LNHDA and SQIVND (reference sequence). The CDR3 DNA reads as TGTGCCAGTAGTATGAGTCACTACGAGCAGTACTTC. It specifies CASSMSHYEQYF.

This clone was seen once. V gene TRBV18 combines with J gene TRBJ1-5, with D possibly TRBD1 on 5 matching bases. V was cut by 5 bases and J by 7 bases, with 9 bases left in between. CDR3 length equals 12 residues. Germline CDR1 KGHSH, CDR2 LQKENI. CDR3 region: CASSGAEQPQHF. In DNA form, the CDR3 reads TGTGCCAGCTCAGGGGCGGAACAGCCCCAGCATTTT.

About this clone: This CDR3 is also generated by other DNA sequences in the sample. The chain combines TRBV6-5 with TRBJ1-1, with TRBD1 as a possible D gene (5 bases). The CDR3 is 12 residues long. Trimming took 5 bases from V and 1 from J, leaving 5 bases between them. Germline V gives CDR1 MNHEY, CDR2 SVGAGI. The CDR3 DNA reads as TGTGCCAGCAGTAGGGGGAACACTGAAGCTTTCTTT. As protein: CASSRGNTEAFF.